Presented here are 4 T cell receptor beta chains from one specimen sequenced in a study of cytomegalovirus exposure and HLA in healthy donors. Libraries were prepared by immunoSEQ multiplex PCR; TCRdb keeps only in-frame clonotypes and omits some of them. This table holds roughly 200,000 clones, about 81% found once. The source material was PBMCs. The receptors here all came from a woman in her 30s in good health and CMV-seronegative.

The chain couples TRBV5-1 to TRBJ1-1, with 8 bases matching TRBD1. The V segment lost 4 bases and the J segment 3 bases; nucleotides outside the gene matches: 14. CDR1 and CDR2 from the germline V gene are SGHRS and YFSETQ. The CDR3 consists of 17 residues. CDR3 sequence (DNA): TGCGCCAGCAGCCGCCTCGCGGGTCAGGGGGCCGACACTGAAGCTTTCTTT. Translation: CASSRLAGQGADTEAFF.

This clone was counted a few times. The chain combines TRBV5-1 with TRBJ1-2, with unresolved D. The germline gives CDR1 SGHRS, CDR2 YFSETQ. The CDR3 loop spans 12 amino acids. Between the trimmed V and J ends, which lost 4 bases and 6 bases, there was a span of 10 bases. The CDR3 loop reads CASSPWGDGYTF. Here the CDR3 DNA reads TGCGCCAGCAGCCCCTGGGGAGATGGCTACACCTTC.

The chain couples TRBV10-2 to TRBJ2-7; 11 positions agree with TRBD2. Germline V lookup: CDR1 WSHSY, CDR2 SAAADI. The CDR3 spans 16 residues. Trimming cost V 4 bases and J 0 bases; bases outside gene matches: 5. CDR3 protein: CASSGTSGSVSYEQYF. CDR3 DNA: TGCGCCAGCAGTGGAACTAGCGGGAGTGTCTCCTACGAGCAGTACTTC.

The chain employs TRBV7-9 and TRBJ2-2; tentative D call: TRBD1 (7 bases). Looked up from germline, CDR1 is SEHNR and CDR2 is FQNEAQ (reference sequence). V lost 7 bases to trimming and J lost 5 bases, with 14 bases between them. This CDR3 is built from 14 residues. CDR3 bases: TGTGCCAGCACCCAGGGGGGTTATACCGGGGAGCTGTTTTTT. Its translation: CASTQGGYTGELFF.